The sequence of this TCR beta chain was determined in a study of regulatory T cells in long-lasting Graves disease. Construction of the TCR beta libraries employed iRepertoire HTBI primers in conjunction with Arm-PCR of CDR3 regions. TCRdb used MiXCR to reprocess the multiplex PCR reads, holding one entry per CDR3 protein. Altogether about 310,000 distinct CDR3 sequences are present, more than 20% being singletons, with the ten largest covering 45% to 70%. Time point of the sample: persistent/refractory GD, antithyroid drugs over 5 years with positive TRAb. Construction of the TCR library relied on RNA isolated from PBMCs. CDR1 GTSNPN and CDR2 SVGIG come from the germline V gene (reference sequence). The CDR3 covers 13 residues.

This receptor was identified in a female donor with Graves disease. This sequence joins TRBV30 and TRBJ2-5; D call uncertain. Sequenced here: peripheral blood mononuclear cells (PBMCs), sampled when the disease was refractory, from a patient treated with antithyroid drugs. This chain's CDR3 is CASSGLELETQYF. As DNA, the CDR3 is TGTGCAAGTTCTGGGTTGGAACTAGAGACCCAGTACTTC.